The 22 T cell receptor beta chains in this list originate from one sample, sequenced in a study of T cell changes during pregnancy in multiple sclerosis. Only in-frame clones appear in the TCRdb table, and some are missing; sequencing was by immunoSEQ multiplex PCR. The sample lists 70,000 or so clones, just over 90% occurring once. Material: CD4+ T cells from peripheral blood mononuclear cells, obtained before pregnancy. These receptors all stem from a female donor with multiple sclerosis, enrolled in a pregnancy study.

This clone has only one observation. This chain uses TRBV6-5 with TRBJ1-2; D unresolved. Trimming stripped 5 bases from V and 6 bases from J, with 19 bases between. CDR3 size: 15 residues. The V gene's germline CDR1 is MNHEY and CDR2 SVGAGI. In DNA form, the CDR3 reads TGTGCCAGCAGTCCTGGGCAGGTGAGAACCGATGGCTACACCTTC. Translation gives CASSPGQVRTDGYTF.

The chain recombines TRBV7-8 with TRBJ1-5; the match to TRBD1 covers 7 bases. The V gene's germline CDR1 is SGHVS and CDR2 FQNEAQ. V trimming: 6 bases; J trimming: 7 bases; junction bases outside the gene matches: 6. The CDR3 runs 13 residues. CDR3 sequence reads: CASSSGGTQPQHF. The CDR3 nucleotides read TGTGCCAGCAGTTCAGGGGGTACGCAGCCCCAGCATTTT. Filled out from reference TRBV7-8 and TRBJ1-5, the complete variable domain reads GAGVSQSPRYKVAKRGQDVALRCDPISGHVSLFWYQQALGQGPEFLTYFQNEAQLDKSGLPSDRFFAERPEGSVSTLKIQRTQQEDSAVYLCASSSGGTQPQHFGDGTRLSIL.

The chain carries TRBV9 and TRBJ2-7, with TRBD2 matching 9 bases. The CDR3 spans 17 residues. Germline V gene data show CDR1 as SGDLS and CDR2 as YYNGEE. The ends lost 4 bases at V and 1 base at J; junction bases unmatched: 12. The CDR3 region has the DNA TGTGCCAGCAGCCCTGCGGTGGCGGGAGGGCAGTCCTACGAGCAGTACTTC. Translation: CASSPAVAGGQSYEQYF.

The V gene is TRBV5-1, the J gene TRBJ2-7; 9 bases are shared with TRBD1. The CDR3 contains 14 residues. The junction had 6 bases not matched to a gene; V was cut back by 4 bases and J by 4 bases. Germline values: CDR1 SGHRS, CDR2 YFSETQ. The CDR3 loop is CASSPRDRAYEQYF. In DNA form, the CDR3 reads TGCGCCAGCAGCCCCCGGGACAGGGCTTACGAGCAGTACTTC.

This chain connects TRBV7-2 to TRBJ1-1; D unclear. CDR3 length equals 12 residues. Trimming cost V 1 base and J 7 bases, with 7 bases left between them. From germline, CDR1 is SGHTA and CDR2 FQGNSA. CDR3 sequence: CASSLGLNEAFF. CDR3 sequence (DNA): TGTGCCAGCAGCTTAGGACTTAATGAAGCTTTCTTT.

This clone was counted a single time. The chain combines TRBV7-2 with TRBJ1-3; D is unresolved. The V end lost 5 bases, the J end lost 8 bases, and 13 bases lay between the germline ends. Per germline, CDR1 SGHTA and CDR2 FQGNSA. The CDR3 runs 13 residues. The CDR3 nucleotides read TGTGCCAGCAGCCACGGTGAGGGTGACACCATATATTTT. Translation gives CASSHGEGDTIYF.

The V gene is TRBV7-9, the J gene TRBJ1-4; D call uncertain. Germline V CDR1 and CDR2: SEHNR, FQNEAQ (reference sequence). CDR3 length: 15 amino acids. Trimming took off 0 bases at V and 7 bases at J, with 12 bases between the two ends. CDR3 DNA: TGTGCCAGCAGCTTAGCGCAAGGTTCAGGTGAAAAACTGTTTTTT. It encodes CASSLAQGSGEKLFF.

The chain carries TRBV6-1 and TRBJ2-3; 8 bases map to TRBD2. V dropped 2 bases and J dropped 3; count of bases not matched to a gene: 13. The CDR3 consists of 18 residues. Germline CDR1 reads MNHNS; CDR2 reads SASEGT. CDR3 sequence reads: CASSETRAGTRSTDTQYF. The DNA for the CDR3 is TGTGCCAGCAGTGAAACAAGGGCCGGGACTAGATCTACAGATACGCAGTATTTT.

V gene TRBV18 combines with J gene TRBJ1-2; possibly TRBD1 for D (6 bases). Trimming pared 2 bases from V and 7 bases from J, leaving 11 bases between. CDR1 and CDR2 from the germline V gene are KGHSH and LQKENI. The CDR3 length is 13 residues. This CDR3 is CASSPWAGAGYTF. The CDR3 DNA follows: TGTGCCAGCTCACCATGGGCAGGGGCTGGCTACACCTTC.

The chain couples TRBV7-4 to TRBJ2-3; D may be TRBD1 (5 bases). CDR3 length: 14 residues. The V gene's germline CDR1 is SGHVT and CDR2 SQSDAQ. The V gene lost 4 bases and the J gene lost 0 bases, with 8 bases spanning the gap. As DNA, the CDR3 is TGTGCCAGCAGCTCAGGGAAGAGCACAGATACGCAGTATTTT. Its translation: CASSSGKSTDTQYF.

The chain is built from TRBV9 and TRBJ2-6, with 13 bases aligning to TRBD2. Trimming removed 5 bases from V and 0 bases from J; junction bases left unmatched: 8. The CDR3 has 19 residues. The germline gives CDR1 SGDLS, CDR2 YYNGEE. CDR3 DNA: TGTGCCAGCAGTTTGGGACTAGCGGGGTCTTACTCTGGGGCCAACGTCCTGACTTTC. Its translation: CASSLGLAGSYSGANVLTF.

The V gene is TRBV7-9, the J gene TRBJ2-7; no clear D gene. Germline loops: CDR1 SEHNR, CDR2 FQNEAQ (reference sequence). The CDR3 sequence is 13 residues long. Trimming cost V 8 bases and J 4 bases, with 15 bases left between them. The CDR3 DNA sequence: TGTGCCAGCGTTCTCCCACCGGGTTACGAGCAGTACTTC. Its translation: CASVLPPGYEQYF.

The gene calls are TRBV19 and TRBJ2-7; 10 nucleotides agree with TRBD2. The germline gives CDR1 LNHDA, CDR2 SQIVND (reference sequence). CDR3 length: 15 residues. V was clipped by 5 bases and J by 3 bases; unmatched bases: 7. DNA of the CDR3: TGTGCCAGTAGTGCCGAAGCGGGAGGGTACTACGAGCAGTACTTC. It translates to CASSAEAGGYYEQYF.

The chain combines TRBV6-5 with TRBJ2-7, with TRBD2 identical over 8 bases. Trimming took 5 bases from V and 0 from J; bases not matched to a gene: 3. From germline, CDR1 is MNHEY and CDR2 SVGAGI. This CDR3 spans 14 amino acids. CDR3 DNA sequence: TGTGCCAGCAGTAACCGGGGGGGCTCCTACGAGCAGTACTTC. This encodes CASSNRGGSYEQYF.

A remark on this clone: At one boundary the junction diverges from the germline segment, which might be a read error. This sequence joins TRBV30 and TRBJ2-2, with D unresolved. The CDR3 is 12 amino acids. Germline-derived CDR1 and CDR2 are GTSNPN and SVGIG (reference sequence). CDR3 nucleotides: TGTGCCTGGAGTGTAGCCACCCGGGAGCTGTTTTTT. Protein sequence: CAWSVATRELFF.

The chain links TRBV25-1 to TRBJ2-5; no clear D. The CDR3 consists of 14 residues. V lost 2 bases, J lost 2 bases, and 9 bases lay in between. CDR1 MGHDK and CDR2 SYGVNS come from the germline V gene. CDR3 in amino acids: CASSERLMQETQYF. The CDR3 nucleotides are TGTGCCAGCAGTGAACGACTTATGCAAGAGACCCAGTACTTC. Full variable domain (outside the CDR3, taken from reference TRBV25-1 and TRBJ2-5): EADIYQTPRYLVIGTGKKITLECSQTMGHDKMYWYQQDPGMELHLIHYSYGVNSTEKGDLSSESTVSRIRTEHFPLTLESARPSHTSQYLCASSERLMQETQYFGPGTRLLVL.

V is TRBV11-2 and J is TRBJ2-7; D may be TRBD2 (5 bases). Trimming pared 5 bases from V and 0 bases from J, leaving 11 bases between. The germline CDR1 and CDR2 sequences are SGHAT and FQNNGV. The CDR3 runs to 14 residues. This CDR3 reads CASSPRALSYEQYF. The CDR3 DNA reads TGTGCCAGCAGCCCGCGGGCCCTCTCCTACGAGCAGTACTTC. The variable domain in full, completed from reference TRBV11-2 and TRBJ2-7, reads EAGVAQSPRYKIIEKRQSVAFWCNPISGHATLYWYQQILGQGPKLLIQFQNNGVVDDSQLPKDRFSAERLKGVDSTLKIQPAKLEDSAVYLCASSPRALSYEQYFGPGTRLTVT.

This rearrangement joins TRBV9 to TRBJ2-7; TRBD2 is a possible D gene (5 bases). The CDR3 extends over 13 amino acids. Germline CDR1 and CDR2: SGDLS and YYNGEE. Trimming left V 0 bases short and J 6 bases short, with 10 bases between. CDR3 nucleotides: TGTGCCAGCAGCGTAGAACGGGGAAGCGAGCAGTACTTC. It specifies CASSVERGSEQYF.

This clone appeared once. The CDR3 spells CASSLERATYNEQFF. The CDR3 DNA sequence: TGTGCCAGCAGCTTAGAGCGGGCCACTTACAATGAGCAGTTCTTC. The chain is built from TRBV7-3 and TRBJ2-1; possible D gene TRBD2, 6 bases. Looked up from germline, CDR1 is SGHTA and CDR2 is FQGTGA. The CDR3 runs to 15 residues. V was shortened by 2 bases and J by 4 bases, with 12 bases between the two germline ends.

J is TRBJ2-5 and V is TRBV18; 13 positions agree with TRBD2. Trimming at V came to 2 bases and at J to 4 bases, leaving 4 bases not matched to a gene. Germline CDR1 and CDR2: KGHSH and LQKENI. This CDR3 comprises 16 residues. The CDR3 sequence: CASSPTTSGRVETQYF. In DNA form, the CDR3 reads TGTGCCAGCTCACCAACCACTAGCGGGAGGGTAGAGACCCAGTACTTC.

The rearrangement joins TRBV7-2 to TRBJ1-2; D is undetermined. V gave up 7 bases and J gave up 4 bases, with 22 bases separating them. This CDR3 region has 16 residues. CDR1 and CDR2 (germline): SGHTA, FQGNSA. The CDR3 spells CASTHRGRTEGYGYTF. The CDR3 DNA reads TGTGCCAGCACCCACCGCGGAAGAACCGAGGGCTATGGCTACACCTTC.

The J gene is TRBJ2-5, the V gene TRBV5-1; TRBD2 aligns across 8 bases. This CDR3 has 15 residues. V gave up 3 bases and J gave up 3 bases; unmatched junction bases: 7. Per germline, CDR1 SGHRS and CDR2 YFSETQ. The CDR3 nucleotides read TGCGCCAGCAGCTCCGCCGGGACTAGGGAAGAGACCCAGTACTTC. Its protein product is CASSSAGTREETQYF.